The 25 T cell receptor beta chains given below trace back to one sample, sequenced in a study of early T cells in non-severe SARS-CoV-2 infection. TCRdb called the 5' RACE reads again in MiXCR, with one record for every CDR3 protein. Of 100,000 to 150,000 distinct CDR3 sequences listed, approximately 15% are singletons. Material for sequencing was whole blood. The receptors come from an adult who was a healthcare worker with PCR-confirmed SARS-CoV-2 infection or an uninfected control (not recorded which).

This clonotype was observed many times. V and J are TRBV12-3 or TRBV12-4 and TRBJ2-1; D gene ambiguous. The CDR3 has 12 residues. V lost 2 bases and J 9 bases, leaving 8 bases between the germline ends. The CDR3 reads CASSLILGEQFF. The DNA of the CDR3 is TGTGCCAGCAGTTTAATCTTAGGTGAGCAGTTCTTC.

This clonotype was observed a few times. The V call is TRBV20-1, the J call TRBJ2-7; 7 bases are shared with TRBD2. The germline V gene has CDR1 DFQATT and CDR2 SNEGSKA (reference sequence). This CDR3 contains 13 residues. The V segment lost 6 bases and the J segment 3 bases; nucleotides outside the gene matches: 8. The CDR3 coding sequence is TGCAGTGCCCTCCGGACGGGGGGCTACGAGCAGTACTTC. Its translation is CSALRTGGYEQYF.

This clonotype showed up just a few times. V usage is TRBV12-3 or TRBV12-4 and J usage is TRBJ1-2; D unclear. The CDR3 is 16 amino acids. Trimming stripped 3 bases from V and 1 base from J, with 15 bases between. The CDR3 region is CASSFTPAGINYGYTF. For the CDR3, the DNA is TGTGCCAGCAGTTTCACCCCAGCAGGAATTAACTATGGCTACACCTTC.

The V call is TRBV7-3, the J call TRBJ2-3, with D possibly matching TRBD1 (6 bases). The CDR3 is 15 residues long. Germline CDR1 reads SGHTA; CDR2 reads FQGTGA. Trimming removed 3 bases from V and 0 bases from J, with 10 bases in between. The CDR3 nucleotides are TGTGCCAGCAGCTTCCTGGGGGCGAGCACAGATACGCAGTATTTT. Translating it yields CASSFLGASTDTQYF.

This clonotype was observed many times. V usage is TRBV18 and J usage is TRBJ2-1, with D perhaps matching TRBD2 (5 bases). CDR1 and CDR2 from the germline V gene are KGHSH and LQKENI. This CDR3 is built from 15 residues. Trimming left V 3 bases short and J 2 bases short, with 11 bases between. Here the CDR3 reads CASSPRAGPYNEQFF. The CDR3 DNA sequence: TGTGCCAGCTCACCCCGGGCGGGTCCCTACAATGAGCAGTTCTTC.

This clonotype was counted between two and nine times. This sequence joins TRBV20-1 and TRBJ2-1; 8 bases fit TRBD2. This CDR3 region has 14 residues. Trimming cost V 5 bases and J 7 bases; bases outside gene matches: 10. The germline CDR1 and CDR2 sequences are DFQATT and SNEGSKA (reference sequence). For the CDR3, the DNA is TGCAGTGCTTCCAGCGGGGGCCGCAGGAATGAGCAGTTCTTC. Translated: CSASSGGRRNEQFF.

This clonotype was seen a few times. V and J are TRBV7-8 and TRBJ2-3, with D tentatively TRBD1 (6 bases). CDR1 SGHVS and CDR2 FQNEAQ come from the germline V gene. The CDR3 totals 15 residues. The V and J ends lost 4 bases and 0 bases respectively, with 11 bases between them. This CDR3 is CASSSQGLSTDTQYF. The CDR3 DNA is TGTGCCAGCAGCTCCCAGGGGCTGAGCACAGATACGCAGTATTTT.

V gene TRBV29-1 combines with J gene TRBJ2-5; no clear D gene. CDR1 and CDR2 from the germline V gene are SQVTM and ANQGSEA. V lost 5 bases and J 5 bases, leaving 9 bases between the germline ends. CDR3 size: 11 residues. The CDR3 reads CSVRWAETQYF. The CDR3 nucleotides read TGCAGCGTTAGGTGGGCGGAGACCCAGTACTTC.

This clonotype was observed a handful of times. The chain is built from TRBV3-1 and TRBJ2-3; D gene ambiguous. In germline, CDR1 is LGHDT, CDR2 YNNKEL (reference sequence). The V end lost 0 bases, the J end lost 1 base, and 5 bases lay between the germline ends. The length of the CDR3 is 14 residues. CDR3 loop: CASSQDDRTDTQYF. In nucleotides, the CDR3 is TGTGCCAGCAGCCAAGATGACCGCACAGATACGCAGTATTTT.

This clonotype has ten or more counts. The CDR3 nucleotides read TGTGCCAGCAGTTTAGGTGCAGAGAACACTGAAGCTTTCTTT. As protein: CASSLGAENTEAFF. The chain has TRBV12-3 or TRBV12-4 and TRBJ1-1; D is undetermined. The CDR3 has 14 residues. V dropped 1 base and J dropped 1 base, with 7 bases sitting between them.

The genes are TRBV5-5 and TRBJ1-6; D gene unclear. In germline, CDR1 is SGHKS, CDR2 YYEKEE (reference sequence). The CDR3 spans 15 residues. Trimming left V 2 bases short and J 6 bases short, with 12 bases between. The CDR3 here is CASSLGQAFNSPLHF. CDR3 in DNA: TGTGCCAGCAGCTTAGGGCAGGCATTTAATTCACCCCTCCACTTT.

The chain links TRBV3-1 to TRBJ2-3; D remains ambiguous. CDR1 and CDR2 (germline): LGHDT, YNNKEL (reference sequence). The CDR3 spans 14 residues. The V end lost 3 bases, the J end lost 0 bases, and 7 bases lay between the germline ends. The CDR3 DNA reads TGTGCCAGCAGCCAGCAAGCGAGCACAGATACGCAGTATTTT. It translates to CASSQQASTDTQYF.

This clonotype was detected a few times. The chain carries TRBV5-1 and TRBJ2-1; D may be TRBD1 or TRBD2 (5 bases each). This CDR3 comprises 14 residues. The germline V and J ends were trimmed by 4 bases and 8 bases, with 16 bases remaining between them. The germline gives CDR1 SGHRS, CDR2 YFSETQ. The CDR3 is CASSITGTRDEQFF. The CDR3 DNA follows: TGCGCCAGCAGCATAACCGGGACCCGAGATGAGCAGTTCTTC.

This clonotype occurred a few times. The V call is TRBV2, the J call TRBJ1-3; the match to TRBD1 covers 7 bases. The CDR3 totals 13 residues. Germline V gives CDR1 SNHLY, CDR2 FYNNEI. V shed 3 bases, J shed 7 bases, and the junction held 3 bases outside the gene matches. This CDR3 reads CASSETGLNTIYF. The CDR3 DNA reads TGTGCCAGCAGTGAGACAGGGTTGAACACCATATATTTT.

This clonotype was observed at least ten times. The chain joins TRBV25-1 to TRBJ1-6; 7 nucleotides align to TRBD1. The germline V gene has CDR1 MGHDK and CDR2 SYGVNS. The CDR3 runs 13 residues. V lost 6 bases, J lost 10 bases, and 6 bases stayed unmatched. CDR3 in DNA: TGTGCCAGCAGACAGGGGTGGTTATCACCCCTCCACTTT. Protein product: CASRQGWLSPLHF.

The table lists this clonotype with a few counts. J is TRBJ2-2 and V is TRBV30, with D hard to call. CDR1 is GTSNPN, CDR2 SVGIG, per germline (reference sequence). CDR3 length: 12 amino acids. Trimming removed 0 bases from V and 8 bases from J, with 7 bases in between. CDR3 in DNA: TGTGCCTGGAGTGTTATTGTGGGGGAGCTGTTTTTT. This codes for CAWSVIVGELFF.

This clonotype was observed at least ten times. The chain carries TRBV4-1 and TRBJ1-4, with D possibly TRBD1 on 5 matching bases. V lost 4 bases to trimming and J lost 8 bases, with 11 bases between them. The CDR3 consists of 13 residues. CDR1 is MGHRA, CDR2 YSYEKL, per germline. This chain's CDR3 is CASSPGPREKLFF. The CDR3 DNA reads TGCGCCAGCAGCCCGGGACCTAGGGAAAAACTGTTTTTT.

The J gene is TRBJ2-2, the V gene TRBV29-1; the D gene is possibly TRBD2 (5 bases). Germline CDR1 and CDR2: SQVTM and ANQGSEA. V was shortened by 7 bases and J by 0 bases, with 12 bases between the two germline ends. This CDR3 is built from 14 residues. In nucleotides, the CDR3 is TGCAGCGCCGAAGGACTGGCGAACACCGGGGAGCTGTTTTTT. Translated, it gives CSAEGLANTGELFF.

At least ten counts were recorded for this clonotype. The chain recombines TRBV30 with TRBJ2-1; D unresolved. The germline CDR1 and CDR2 sequences are GTSNPN and SVGIG (reference sequence). The CDR3 sequence is 11 residues long. Trimming pared 0 bases from V and 8 bases from J, leaving 5 bases between. The CDR3 bases are TGTGCCTGGAGTGTATTTTATGAGCAGTTCTTC. Translated, it gives CAWSVFYEQFF.

The chain uses TRBV23-1 and TRBJ2-7; D perhaps matches TRBD2 (6 bases). TRBV23-1 is an open reading frame, and its role is uncertain. V lost 4 bases and J 5 bases, leaving 9 bases between the germline ends. The CDR3 spans 12 residues. Here the CDR3 reads CASSRGVDEQYF. The CDR3 nucleotides are TGCGCCAGCAGTCGCGGGGTGGACGAGCAGTACTTC.

This clonotype was counted many times. The chain is built from TRBV18 and TRBJ2-1; 7 bases fit TRBD1. This CDR3 is 14 amino acids long. Looked up from germline, CDR1 is KGHSH and CDR2 is LQKENI. The V gene end was trimmed by 4 bases and the J gene end by 4 bases; junction bases not matched to a gene: 4. Here the CDR3 reads CASSLGTAYNEQFF. CDR3 nucleotide sequence: TGTGCCAGCTCACTCGGGACAGCGTACAATGAGCAGTTCTTC.

This clonotype was observed a handful of times. The chain carries TRBV19 and TRBJ1-5; no clear D. Looked up from germline, CDR1 is LNHDA and CDR2 is SQIVND (reference sequence). CDR3 length: 13 residues. The V and J ends lost 4 bases and 0 bases respectively, with 4 bases between them. CDR3 in DNA: TGTGCCAGTAGTACGGGTAGCAATCAGCCCCAGCATTTT. Protein sequence: CASSTGSNQPQHF.

This clonotype was recorded a few times. DNA for the CDR3: TGTGCCAGCAGTTTAGGAAGGATCCTCTCTGGAAACACCATATATTTT. Translated: CASSLGRILSGNTIYF. This chain links TRBV12-3 or TRBV12-4 with TRBJ1-3, with D uncertain. Trimming stripped 1 base from V and 0 bases from J, with 10 bases between. The CDR3 is made up of 16 amino acids.

This clonotype was counted at least ten times. The rearrangement links TRBV7-3 to TRBJ2-1; 8 positions agree with TRBD2. Losses at the gene ends were 5 bases for V and 9 bases for J; bases not matched to a gene: 12. CDR1 and CDR2 from the germline V gene are SGHTA and FQGTGA. CDR3 length equals 15 residues. As DNA, the CDR3 is TGTGCCAGCAGCCCCGCGAGCGGGGGACTGGGTGAGCAGTTCTTC. It translates to CASSPASGGLGEQFF.

This clonotype was seen a handful of times. J is TRBJ2-1 and V is TRBV7-9, with 7 nucleotides matching TRBD2. With 5 bases clipped from V and 9 bases from J, the junction kept 10 bases outside the gene matches. The CDR3 extends over 14 amino acids. The germline CDR1 and CDR2 sequences are SEHNR and FQNEAQ (reference sequence). The CDR3 spells CASSGRDYSGEQFF. In DNA, the CDR3 is TGTGCCAGCAGCGGACGGGACTATTCGGGTGAGCAGTTCTTC.